This T cell receptor beta chain derives from a study of naive and memory T cell subsets. Study findings and constraints: Possibly reflecting memory cells re-expressing CD45RA, a few larger clonotypes occurred in naive repertoires, especially CD8.

On this clonotype: Its antigen remains unidentified.

CDR3 length: 14 residues. Germline V gene lookup returns CDR1 SGHAT and CDR2 FQDESV (reference sequence). V lost 4 bases, J lost 5 bases, and 15 bases lay in between. Both TRBC1 and TRBC2 were covered by a beta constant-region primer of two equimolar oligonucleotides. Nested alpha and beta constant-region primers with the SP2 primer drove four PCR rounds on ligated cDNA. TCRdb reanalysed the UMI-ligation and nested PCR reads using MiXCR and keeps one entry per CDR3 protein. Of approximately 140,000 distinct CDR3 sequences in the sample, about 18% are singletons; the top ten hold roughly 0.14%. The clonotype was recovered from a human donor in good health. J is TRBJ2-7 and V is TRBV11-1, with D unresolved. The sample consisted of naive CD4+ T cells from blood. The DNA of the CDR3 is TGTGCCAGCAGCTCCCGCTTGGTGGGTGACGAGCAGTACTTC. Encoded protein: CASSSRLVGDEQYF.